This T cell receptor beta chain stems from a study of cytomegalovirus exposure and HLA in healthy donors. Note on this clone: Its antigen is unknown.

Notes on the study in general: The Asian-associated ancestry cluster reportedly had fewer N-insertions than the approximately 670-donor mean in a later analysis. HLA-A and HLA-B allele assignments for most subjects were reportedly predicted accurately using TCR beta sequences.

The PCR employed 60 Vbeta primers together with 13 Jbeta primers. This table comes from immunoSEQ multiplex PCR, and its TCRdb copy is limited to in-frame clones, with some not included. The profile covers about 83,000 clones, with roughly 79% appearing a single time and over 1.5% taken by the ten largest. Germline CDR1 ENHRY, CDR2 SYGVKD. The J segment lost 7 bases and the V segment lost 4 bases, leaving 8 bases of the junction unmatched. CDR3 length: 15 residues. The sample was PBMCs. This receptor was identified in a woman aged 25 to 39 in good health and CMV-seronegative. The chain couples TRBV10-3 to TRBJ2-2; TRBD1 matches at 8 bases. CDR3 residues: CAISGSRGPDGELFF. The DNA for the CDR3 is TGTGCCATCAGTGGATCCAGGGGGCCCGACGGGGAGCTGTTTTTT.